These T cell receptor beta chains were read from a single sample in a study of siplizumab effects on memory and regulatory T cells. The table came from immunoSEQ multiplex PCR; TCRdb's copy has only in-frame clones and leaves some out. The repertoire holds roughly 50,000 clones, with more than 75% as singletons. Material: naive CD8+ T cells sorted from blood. Receptors originate from a human donor in good health. Both conserved end residues are part of each CDR3. Fields, in order: V gene, D gene, J gene, clone size, CDR3 protein, CDR3 DNA. A D gene is named only where the DNA matches it firmly. Rows may omit the clone size; those that give it use once, few, many or a size class.

v_call: TRBV7-9
d_call: NA
j_call: TRBJ2-5
clone_size: NA
cdr3_aa: CASSLAAGKETQYF
cdr3_nt: TGTGCCAGCAGCTTAGCTGCGGGCAAAGAGACCCAGTACTTC

v_call: TRBV18
d_call: NA
j_call: TRBJ1-6
clone_size: NA
cdr3_aa: CASSPDPRSPLHF
cdr3_nt: TGTGCCAGCTCACCGGACCCCCGGTCACCCCTCCACTTT

v_call: TRBV29-1
d_call: NA
j_call: TRBJ2-1
clone_size: NA
cdr3_aa: CSVVGGIYSYNEQFF
cdr3_nt: TGCAGCGTTGTCGGCGGAATTTACTCCTACAATGAGCAGTTCTTC

v_call: TRBV7-9
d_call: NA
j_call: TRBJ1-2
clone_size: NA
cdr3_aa: CASSLLQKGRDVYTF
cdr3_nt: TGTGCCAGCAGCTTGCTCCAAAAGGGCAGGGATGTCTACACCTTC

v_call: TRBV5-1
d_call: NA
j_call: TRBJ2-7
clone_size: few
cdr3_aa: CASSLVDGAYEQYF
cdr3_nt: TGCGCCAGCAGCTTGGTTGACGGAGCCTACGAGCAGTACTTC

v_call: TRBV9
d_call: NA
j_call: TRBJ2-1
clone_size: NA
cdr3_aa: CASSVVWRRNEQFF
cdr3_nt: TGTGCCAGCAGCGTAGTTTGGCGGCGCAATGAGCAGTTCTTC

v_call: TRBV6-4
d_call: TRBD2
j_call: TRBJ2-3
clone_size: NA
cdr3_aa: CASSEVPLAGGSSTDTQYF
cdr3_nt: TGTGCCAGCAGTGAGGTCCCCCTAGCGGGGGGGTCTAGCACAGATACGCAGTATTTT

v_call: TRBV14
d_call: NA
j_call: TRBJ1-2
clone_size: NA
cdr3_aa: CASSQERWEGLDYGYTF
cdr3_nt: TGTGCCAGCAGCCAAGAACGGTGGGAAGGGTTGGACTATGGCTACACCTTC

v_call: TRBV6-5
d_call: NA
j_call: TRBJ1-2
clone_size: NA
cdr3_aa: CASSYSGQGYGYTF
cdr3_nt: TGTGCCAGCAGTTACTCAGGGCAGGGCTATGGCTACACCTTC

v_call: TRBV5-4
d_call: NA
j_call: TRBJ2-2
clone_size: NA
cdr3_aa: CASSSPQLTGELFF
cdr3_nt: TGTGCCAGCAGCTCCCCTCAACTCACCGGGGAGCTGTTTTTT

v_call: TRBV6-6
d_call: TRBD2
j_call: TRBJ2-7
clone_size: NA
cdr3_aa: CASSYSGAYEQYF
cdr3_nt: TGTGCCAGCAGTTATAGCGGGGCCTACGAGCAGTACTTC

v_call: TRBV9
d_call: NA
j_call: TRBJ2-7
clone_size: NA
cdr3_aa: CASSVGQDSPYEQYF
cdr3_nt: TGTGCCAGCAGCGTAGGTCAGGACAGTCCCTACGAGCAGTACTTC

v_call: TRBV7-9
d_call: NA
j_call: TRBJ2-2
clone_size: NA
cdr3_aa: CASSLVDRRNTGELFF
cdr3_nt: TGTGCCAGCAGCTTAGTAGACAGGCGGAACACCGGGGAGCTGTTTTTT

v_call: TRBV27
d_call: TRBD2
j_call: TRBJ2-7
clone_size: NA
cdr3_aa: CASSSPGSGNYEQYF
cdr3_nt: TGTGCCAGCAGTTCCCCGGGTAGCGGGAACTACGAGCAGTACTTC

v_call: TRBV5-6
d_call: NA
j_call: TRBJ2-5
clone_size: NA
cdr3_aa: CASSPWGQTQYF
cdr3_nt: TGTGCCAGCAGCCCTTGGGGTCAGACCCAGTACTTC

v_call: TRBV4-1
d_call: NA
j_call: TRBJ1-2
clone_size: NA
cdr3_aa: CASSQDFRGAGGYTF
cdr3_nt: TGCGCCAGCAGCCAAGATTTTCGGGGGGCGGGCGGCTACACCTTC

v_call: TRBV30
d_call: NA
j_call: TRBJ1-1
clone_size: few
cdr3_aa: CAWSVNTEAFF
cdr3_nt: TGTGCCTGGAGTGTAAACACTGAAGCTTTCTTT

v_call: TRBV7-9
d_call: NA
j_call: TRBJ1-3
clone_size: NA
cdr3_aa: CASSPLKRGLGNTIYF
cdr3_nt: TGTGCCAGCAGCCCCTTAAAGAGGGGCCTTGGAAACACCATATATTTT

v_call: TRBV5-4
d_call: NA
j_call: TRBJ1-2
clone_size: NA
cdr3_aa: CASSLEGNYGYTF
cdr3_nt: TGTGCCAGCAGCTTGGAAGGGAACTATGGCTACACCTTC

v_call: TRBV4-1
d_call: NA
j_call: TRBJ2-1
clone_size: NA
cdr3_aa: CASSLFQYNEQFF
cdr3_nt: TGCGCCAGCAGCCTGTTTCAGTACAATGAGCAGTTCTTC

v_call: TRBV27
d_call: NA
j_call: TRBJ1-2
clone_size: NA
cdr3_aa: CASSATANYGYTF
cdr3_nt: TGTGCCAGCAGCGCCACCGCTAACTATGGCTACACCTTC

v_call: TRBV27
d_call: NA
j_call: TRBJ1-6
clone_size: NA
cdr3_aa: CASSKGTSTNSYNSPLHF
cdr3_nt: TGTGCCAGCAGTAAGGGGACGTCAACCAACTCCTATAATTCACCCCTCCACTTT

v_call: TRBV19
d_call: NA
j_call: TRBJ1-1
clone_size: few
cdr3_aa: CASTQGWSTEAFF
cdr3_nt: TGTGCCAGTACTCAGGGCTGGAGCACTGAAGCTTTCTTT

v_call: TRBV4-1
d_call: NA
j_call: TRBJ1-2
clone_size: NA
cdr3_aa: CASSPGTLEGGRGYTF
cdr3_nt: TGCGCCAGCAGCCCCGGGACCTTAGAGGGTGGGCGCGGCTACACCTTC

v_call: TRBV2
d_call: NA
j_call: TRBJ1-1
clone_size: NA
cdr3_aa: CARKGLNTEAFF
cdr3_nt: TGTGCCAGAAAGGGATTGAACACTGAAGCTTTCTTT

v_call: TRBV19
d_call: NA
j_call: TRBJ1-2
clone_size: NA
cdr3_aa: CASSVRQVPLVYGYTF
cdr3_nt: TGTGCCAGTAGTGTCCGACAGGTTCCCTTAGTCTATGGCTACACCTTC